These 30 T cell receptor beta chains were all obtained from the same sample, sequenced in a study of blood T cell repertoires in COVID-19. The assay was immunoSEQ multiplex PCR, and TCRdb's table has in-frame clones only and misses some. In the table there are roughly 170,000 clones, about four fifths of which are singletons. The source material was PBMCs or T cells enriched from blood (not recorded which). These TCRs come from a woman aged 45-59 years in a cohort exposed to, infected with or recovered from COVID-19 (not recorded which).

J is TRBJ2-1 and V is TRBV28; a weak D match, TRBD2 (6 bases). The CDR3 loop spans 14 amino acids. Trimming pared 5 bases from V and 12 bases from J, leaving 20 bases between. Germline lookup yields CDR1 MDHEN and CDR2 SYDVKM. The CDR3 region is CASSPSGGRGAQFF. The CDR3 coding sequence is TGTGCCAGCAGTCCATCGGGCGGGCGGGGTGCGCAGTTCTTC.

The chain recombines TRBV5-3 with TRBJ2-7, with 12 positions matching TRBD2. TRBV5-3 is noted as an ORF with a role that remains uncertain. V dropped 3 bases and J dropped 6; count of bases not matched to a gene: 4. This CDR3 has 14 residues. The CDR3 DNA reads TGTGCCAGAAGCTCTCTAGCGGGGGGGCGCGAGCAGTACTTC. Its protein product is CARSSLAGGREQYF.

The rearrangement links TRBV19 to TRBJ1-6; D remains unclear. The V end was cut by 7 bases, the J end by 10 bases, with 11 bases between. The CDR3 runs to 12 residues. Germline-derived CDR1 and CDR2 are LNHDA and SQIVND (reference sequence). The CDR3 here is CASTGTGSPLHF. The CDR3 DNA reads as TGTGCCAGTACCGGCACGGGATCACCCCTCCACTTT.

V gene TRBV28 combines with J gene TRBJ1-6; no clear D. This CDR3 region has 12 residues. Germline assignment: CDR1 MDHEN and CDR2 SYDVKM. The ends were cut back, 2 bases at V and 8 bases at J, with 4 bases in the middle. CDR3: CASSLVDSPLHF. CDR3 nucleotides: TGTGCCAGCAGTTTAGTCGATTCACCCCTCCACTTT.

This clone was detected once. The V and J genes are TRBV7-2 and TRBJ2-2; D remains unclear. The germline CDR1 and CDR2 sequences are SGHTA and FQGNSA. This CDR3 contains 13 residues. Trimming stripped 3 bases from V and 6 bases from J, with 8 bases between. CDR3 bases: TGTGCCAGCAGCTTCCCCAGGCCCGGGGAGCTGTTTTTT. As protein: CASSFPRPGELFF.

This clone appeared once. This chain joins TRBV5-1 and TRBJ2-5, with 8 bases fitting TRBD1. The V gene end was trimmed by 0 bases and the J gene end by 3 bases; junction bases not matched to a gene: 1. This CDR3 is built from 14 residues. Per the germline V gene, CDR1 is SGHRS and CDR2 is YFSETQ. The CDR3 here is CASSLGTGKETQYF. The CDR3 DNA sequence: TGCGCCAGCAGCTTGGGGACAGGGAAAGAGACCCAGTACTTC.

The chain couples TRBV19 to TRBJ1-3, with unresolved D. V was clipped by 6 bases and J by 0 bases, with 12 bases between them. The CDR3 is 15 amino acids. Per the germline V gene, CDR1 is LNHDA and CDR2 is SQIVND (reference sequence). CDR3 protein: CASRNPGISGNTIYF. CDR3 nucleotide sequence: TGTGCCAGTAGGAATCCGGGAATCTCTGGAAACACCATATATTTT.

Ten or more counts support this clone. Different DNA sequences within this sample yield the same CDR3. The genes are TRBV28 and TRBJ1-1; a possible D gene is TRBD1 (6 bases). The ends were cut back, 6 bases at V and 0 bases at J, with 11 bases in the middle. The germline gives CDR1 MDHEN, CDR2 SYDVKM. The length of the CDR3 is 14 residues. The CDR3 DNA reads TGTGCCAGCAGAGCCCAGGGGATGAACACTGAAGCTTTCTTT. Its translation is CASRAQGMNTEAFF.

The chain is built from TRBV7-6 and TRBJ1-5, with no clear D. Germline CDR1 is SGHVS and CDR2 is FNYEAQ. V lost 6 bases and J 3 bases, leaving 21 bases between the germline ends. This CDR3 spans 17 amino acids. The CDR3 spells CASSQEGAGINNQPQHF. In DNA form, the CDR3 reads TGTGCCAGCAGTCAGGAGGGCGCGGGGATCAACAATCAGCCCCAGCATTTT.

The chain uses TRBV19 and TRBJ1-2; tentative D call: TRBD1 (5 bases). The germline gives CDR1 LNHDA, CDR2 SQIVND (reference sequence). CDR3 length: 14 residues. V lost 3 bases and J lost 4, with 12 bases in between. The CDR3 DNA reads TGTGCCAGTAGTATGGAGGGGACCATCTATGGCTACACCTTC. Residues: CASSMEGTIYGYTF.

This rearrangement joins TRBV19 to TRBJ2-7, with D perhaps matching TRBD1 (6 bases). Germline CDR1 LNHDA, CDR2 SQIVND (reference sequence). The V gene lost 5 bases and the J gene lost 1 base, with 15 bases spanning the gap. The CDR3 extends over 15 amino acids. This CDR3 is CASSPQQDRSYEQYF. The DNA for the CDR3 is TGTGCCAGTAGTCCCCAGCAGGACAGATCCTACGAGCAGTACTTC.

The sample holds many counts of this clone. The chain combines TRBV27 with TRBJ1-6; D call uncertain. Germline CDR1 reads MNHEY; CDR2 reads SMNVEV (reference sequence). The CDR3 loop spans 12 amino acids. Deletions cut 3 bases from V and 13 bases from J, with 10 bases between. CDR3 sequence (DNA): TGTGCCAGCAGTTTCCCGGGGTCTCCCCTCCACTTT. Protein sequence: CASSFPGSPLHF.

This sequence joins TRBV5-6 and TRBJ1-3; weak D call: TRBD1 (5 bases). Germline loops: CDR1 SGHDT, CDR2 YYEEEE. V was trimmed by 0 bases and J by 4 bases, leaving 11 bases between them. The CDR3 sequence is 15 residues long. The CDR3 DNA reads TGTGCCAGCAGCTTGGGCCAGGGCAAAGGAAACACCATATATTTT. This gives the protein CASSLGQGKGNTIYF.

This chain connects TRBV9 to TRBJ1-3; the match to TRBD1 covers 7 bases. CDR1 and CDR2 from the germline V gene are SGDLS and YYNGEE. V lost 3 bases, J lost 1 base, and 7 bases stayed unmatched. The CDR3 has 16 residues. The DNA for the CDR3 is TGTGCCAGCAGCGCGGACAGGAGCTCTTCTGGAAACACCATATATTTT. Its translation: CASSADRSSSGNTIYF. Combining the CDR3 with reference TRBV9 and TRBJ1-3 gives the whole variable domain DSGVTQTPKHLITATGQRVTLRCSPRSGDLSVYWYQQSLDQGLQFLIQYYNGEERAKGNILERFSAQQFPDLHSELNLSSLELGDSALYFCASSADRSSSGNTIYFGEGSWLTVV.

The CDR3 reads CASSTPTGGSTF. CDR3 bases: TGTGCCAGTAGTACCCCTACGGGTGGATCCACCTTC. The genes are TRBV19 and TRBJ1-2; D is uncertain. This CDR3 comprises 12 residues. Between the trimmed V and J ends, which lost 4 bases and 13 bases, there was a span of 16 bases. Germline V gene data show CDR1 as LNHDA and CDR2 as SQIVND (reference sequence). The complete variable domain, with remaining parts taken from reference TRBV19 and TRBJ1-2, reads DGGITQSPKYLFRKEGQNVTLSCEQNLNHDAMYWYRQDPGQGLRLIYYSQIVNDFQKGDIAEGYSVSREKKESFPLTVTSAQKNPTAFYLCASSTPTGGSTFGSGTRLTVV.

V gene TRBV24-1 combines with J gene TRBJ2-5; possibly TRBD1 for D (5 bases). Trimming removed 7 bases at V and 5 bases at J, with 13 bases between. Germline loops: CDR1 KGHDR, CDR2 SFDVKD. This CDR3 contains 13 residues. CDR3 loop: CATSQDISETQYF. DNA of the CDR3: TGTGCCACCAGCCAGGACATCTCGGAGACCCAGTACTTC.

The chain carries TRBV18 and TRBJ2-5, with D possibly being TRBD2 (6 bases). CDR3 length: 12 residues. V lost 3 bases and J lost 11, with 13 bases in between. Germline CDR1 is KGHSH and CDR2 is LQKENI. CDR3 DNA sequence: TGTGCCAGCTCACCGGACGGGAGTTCACAGTACTTC. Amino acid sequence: CASSPDGSSQYF.

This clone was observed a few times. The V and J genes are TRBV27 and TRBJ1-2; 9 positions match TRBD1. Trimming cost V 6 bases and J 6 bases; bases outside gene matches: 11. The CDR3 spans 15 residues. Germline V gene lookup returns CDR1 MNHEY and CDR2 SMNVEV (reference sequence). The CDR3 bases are TGTGCCAGCAGCCATATCCCCGGGACAGGGAATGGCTACACCTTC. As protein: CASSHIPGTGNGYTF.

The CDR3 DNA follows: TGTGCCAGCAGCTTGGGGGGTAGCGGGGACTCCTACGAGCAGTACTTC. The encoded protein is CASSLGGSGDSYEQYF. The rearrangement links TRBV5-4 to TRBJ2-7; 8 nucleotides line up with TRBD2. Germline V gene sequence: CDR1 SGHNT, CDR2 YYREEE (reference sequence). After removal of 0 bases from V and 0 bases from J, the junction contained 5 bases not matched to a gene. CDR3 length: 16 amino acids. The full variable domain, with the rest looked up from reference TRBV5-4 and TRBJ2-7, is ETGVTQSPTHLIKTRGQQVTLRCSSQSGHNTVSWYQQALGQGPQFIFQYYREEENGRGNFPPRFSGLQFPNYSSELNVNALELDDSALYLCASSLGGSGDSYEQYFGPGTRLTVT.

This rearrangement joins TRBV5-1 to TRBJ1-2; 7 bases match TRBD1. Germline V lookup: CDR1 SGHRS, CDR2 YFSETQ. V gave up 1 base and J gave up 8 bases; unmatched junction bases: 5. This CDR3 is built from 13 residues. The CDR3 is CASSLSDREGYTF. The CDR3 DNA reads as TGCGCCAGCAGCTTGAGTGACAGGGAAGGCTACACCTTC. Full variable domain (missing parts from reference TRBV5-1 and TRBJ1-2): KAGVTQTPRYLIKTRGQQVTLSCSPISGHRSVSWYQQTPGQGLQFLFEYFSETQRNKGNFPGRFSGRQFSNSRSEMNVSTLELGDSALYLCASSLSDREGYTFGSGTRLTVV.

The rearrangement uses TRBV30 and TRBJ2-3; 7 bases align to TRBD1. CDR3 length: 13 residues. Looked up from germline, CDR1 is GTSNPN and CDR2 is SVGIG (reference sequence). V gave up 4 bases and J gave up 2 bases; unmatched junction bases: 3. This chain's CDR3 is CAWNRGSTDTQYF. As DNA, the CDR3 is TGTGCCTGGAACAGGGGCTCCACAGATACGCAGTATTTT.

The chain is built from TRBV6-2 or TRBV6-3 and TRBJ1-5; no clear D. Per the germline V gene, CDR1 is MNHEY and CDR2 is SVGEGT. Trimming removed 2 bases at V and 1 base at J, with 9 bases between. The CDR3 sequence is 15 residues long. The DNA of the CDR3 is TGTGCCAGCAGTTACAGCGGAGGCAGCAATCAGCCCCAGCATTTT. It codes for CASSYSGGSNQPQHF.

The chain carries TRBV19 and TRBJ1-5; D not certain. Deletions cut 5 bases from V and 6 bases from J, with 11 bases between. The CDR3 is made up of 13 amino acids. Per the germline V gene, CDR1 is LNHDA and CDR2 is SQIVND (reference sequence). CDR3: CASSYDFGQPQHF. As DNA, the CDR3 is TGTGCCAGTAGTTACGATTTCGGTCAGCCCCAGCATTTT.

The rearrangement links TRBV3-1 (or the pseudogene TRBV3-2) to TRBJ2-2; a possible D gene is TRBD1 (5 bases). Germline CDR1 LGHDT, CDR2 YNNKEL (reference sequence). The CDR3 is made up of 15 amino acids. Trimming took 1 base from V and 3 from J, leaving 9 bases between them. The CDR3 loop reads CASSQGGADTGELFF. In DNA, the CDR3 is TGTGCCAGCAGCCAAGGGGGCGCAGACACCGGGGAGCTGTTTTTT.

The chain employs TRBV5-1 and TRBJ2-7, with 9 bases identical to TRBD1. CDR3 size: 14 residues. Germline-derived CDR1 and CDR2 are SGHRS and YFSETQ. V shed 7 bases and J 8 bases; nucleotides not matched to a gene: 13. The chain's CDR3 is CASYPGTGYLQQYF. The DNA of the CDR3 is TGCGCCAGCTACCCCGGGACAGGGTACCTGCAGCAGTACTTC. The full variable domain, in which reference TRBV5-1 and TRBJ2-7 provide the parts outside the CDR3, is KAGVTQTPRYLIKTRGQQVTLSCSPISGHRSVSWYQQTPGQGLQFLFEYFSETQRNKGNFPGRFSGRQFSNSRSEMNVSTLELGDSALYLCASYPGTGYLQQYFGPGTRLTVT.

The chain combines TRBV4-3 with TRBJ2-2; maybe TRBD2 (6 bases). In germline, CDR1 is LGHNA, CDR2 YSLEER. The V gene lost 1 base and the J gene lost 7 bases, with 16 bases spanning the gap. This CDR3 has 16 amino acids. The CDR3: CASSQALMEGIGELFF. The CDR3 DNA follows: TGCGCCAGCAGCCAAGCCTTAATGGAGGGAATCGGGGAGCTGTTTTTT.

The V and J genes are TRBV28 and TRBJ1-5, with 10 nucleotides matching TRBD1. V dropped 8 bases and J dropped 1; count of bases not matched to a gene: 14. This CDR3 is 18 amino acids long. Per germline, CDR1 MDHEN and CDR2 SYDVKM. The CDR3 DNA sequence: TGTGCCAGCTCCACCCGGACAGGGGGTTTGGGAAGCAATCAGCCCCAGCATTTT. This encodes CASSTRTGGLGSNQPQHF.

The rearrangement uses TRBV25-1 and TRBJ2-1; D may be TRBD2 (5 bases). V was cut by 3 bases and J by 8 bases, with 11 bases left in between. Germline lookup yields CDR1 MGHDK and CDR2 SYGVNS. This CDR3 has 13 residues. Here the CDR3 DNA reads TGTGCCAGCAGTGACGGCGGGTGGGATGAGCAGTTCTTC. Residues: CASSDGGWDEQFF.

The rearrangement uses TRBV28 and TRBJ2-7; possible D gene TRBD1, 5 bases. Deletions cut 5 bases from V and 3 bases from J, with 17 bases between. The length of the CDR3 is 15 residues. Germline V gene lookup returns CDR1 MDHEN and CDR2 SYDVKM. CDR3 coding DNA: TGTGCCAGCAGTCAGGACACTTTCCGAATCTACGAGCAGTACTTC. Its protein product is CASSQDTFRIYEQYF.

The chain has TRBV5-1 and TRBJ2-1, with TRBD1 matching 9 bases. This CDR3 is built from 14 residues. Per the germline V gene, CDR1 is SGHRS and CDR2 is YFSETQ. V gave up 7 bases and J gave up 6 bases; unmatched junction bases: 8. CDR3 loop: CASGPGQGSNEQFF. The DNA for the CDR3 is TGCGCCAGCGGACCGGGACAGGGCAGCAATGAGCAGTTCTTC.